The 5 T cell receptor beta chains reported below all come from one sample, sequenced in a study of CXCR3-negative and CXCR3-positive naive CD8 T cells. Study results and caveats: CXCR3-positive naive cells had more hydrophobic TRB CDR3s than CXCR3-negative naive cells.

Their antigens are not known. Each TRB cDNA library was prepared by 5' RACE (with UMI labels). With the 5' RACE reads reprocessed, TCRdb shows one record per CDR3 protein and no DNA. The sample includes about 140,000 distinct CDR3 sequences. Material for sequencing was naive CXCR3+ CD8+ T cells from blood. The subset denotes: CD45RO-CCR7+CD27+CD95- naive CD8+ T cells expressing CXCR3 (TNR3+). All receptors come from a human donor in good health. Some clones in this sample may be carry-over from other donors' samples.

This sequence joins TRBV28 and TRBJ2-7; without DNA, the TCRdb call of TRBD1 cannot be checked. This CDR3 comprises 14 residues. Germline CDR1 and CDR2: MDHEN and SYDVKM. The CDR3: CASIFHGAGYEQYF.

The rearrangement joins TRBV7-2 to TRBJ2-3; TCRdb picks TRBD1, but there is no DNA to check that call. The CDR3 is made up of 16 amino acids. Per the germline V gene, CDR1 is SGHTA and CDR2 is FQGNSA. The CDR3 is CASSLRGTHKADTQYF.

This chain uses TRBV5-4 with TRBJ1-1; TCRdb indicates TRBD1, and absent DNA this call remains unverified. Germline V gene data show CDR1 as SGHNT and CDR2 as YYREEE (reference sequence). The CDR3 loop spans 14 amino acids. CDR3 sequence reads: CASSRDGGNTEAFF.

The genes are TRBV15 and TRBJ2-7; TCRdb designates TRBD1, a call that cannot be tested without DNA. Germline V gene sequence: CDR1 LNHNV, CDR2 YYDKDF (reference sequence). The CDR3 has 14 residues. The CDR3 is CATSVRTGLNEQYF.

This chain connects TRBV9 to TRBJ2-3; TCRdb names TRBD1, which stays unverified in the absence of DNA. The CDR3 extends over 16 amino acids. Germline V CDR1 and CDR2: SGDLS, YYNGEE. Here the CDR3 reads CASSVLGGGVPDTQYF.